Presented here are 26 T cell receptor beta chains from one specimen sequenced in a study of CD8 T cell repertoires and HIV-1 epitope variants. The antigens these receptors bind are not known. The data were produced by immunoSEQ multiplex PCR, yet TCRdb's version contains in-frame clones alone and is incomplete. The data contain fewer than 6,000 clones, approximately 66% of them singletons. What was sequenced was cultured CD8+ T cells derived from PBMCs. These receptors originate from a male donor with HIV.

The chain employs TRBV7-8 and TRBJ2-7; D possibly corresponds to TRBD2 (6 bases). The V end lost 5 bases, the J end lost 3 bases, and 14 bases lay between the germline ends. The CDR3 has 14 residues. The germline CDR1 and CDR2 sequences are SGHVS and FQNEAQ. CDR3 bases: TGTGCCAGCAGCCCAAGGGCGGGGCACTACGAGCAGTACTTC. Protein sequence: CASSPRAGHYEQYF.

A word on this clone: Germline is not matched at one junction end, which may reflect a read error. This sequence joins TRBV4-1 and TRBJ1-5; D is undetermined. The CDR3 has 15 amino acids. The germline gives CDR1 MGHRA, CDR2 YSYEKL. The CDR3 nucleotides read TGCGCCAGCAGCGAAGAATGGGGATTAAATCAGCCCCAGCATTTT. It codes for CASSEEWGLNQPQHF.

The table lists this clone with a few counts. This chain links TRBV6-5 with TRBJ1-6; D remains ambiguous. The CDR3 loop spans 16 amino acids. The V and J ends lost 4 bases and 0 bases respectively, with 10 bases between them. CDR1 and CDR2 from the germline V gene are MNHEY and SVGAGI. The CDR3 spells CASSLSPSSYNSPLHF. The CDR3 DNA reads as TGTGCCAGCAGTTTATCCCCCAGCTCCTATAATTCACCCCTCCACTTT.

The chain couples TRBV7-2 to TRBJ2-2; D is ambiguous. This CDR3 is built from 16 residues. Trimming shortened V by 0 bases and J by 3 bases, and 11 bases separated the two germline ends. Germline CDR1 SGHTA, CDR2 FQGNSA. The CDR3 DNA reads TGTGCCAGCAGCTTAGCGTCGGACCCTGACACCGGGGAGCTGTTTTTT. This translates into CASSLASDPDTGELFF.

The chain carries TRBV11-2 and TRBJ1-6, with D unclear. This CDR3 comprises 12 residues. CDR1 and CDR2 (germline): SGHAT, FQNNGV. Deletions cut 5 bases from V and 7 bases from J, with 6 bases between. CDR3 coding DNA: TGTGCCAGCAGCCCTATCAATTCACCCCTCCACTTT. Its protein product is CASSPINSPLHF. The variable domain in full, completed from reference TRBV11-2 and TRBJ1-6, reads EAGVAQSPRYKIIEKRQSVAFWCNPISGHATLYWYQQILGQGPKLLIQFQNNGVVDDSQLPKDRFSAERLKGVDSTLKIQPAKLEDSAVYLCASSPINSPLHFGNGTRLTVT.

V gene TRBV7-2 combines with J gene TRBJ2-4; D assignment may be TRBD1 or TRBD2 (5 bases each). The CDR3 sequence is 15 residues long. CDR1 and CDR2 from the germline V gene are SGHTA and FQGNSA. The ends were cut back, 5 bases at V and 0 bases at J, with 11 bases in the middle. In DNA form, the CDR3 reads TGTGCCAGCAGCCCCGGGGCCCTAGCCAAAAACATTCAGTACTTC. Translation gives CASSPGALAKNIQYF.

V and J are TRBV14 and TRBJ2-6; a possible D gene is TRBD2 (7 bases). This CDR3 contains 16 residues. V gave up 3 bases and J gave up 3 bases, with 12 bases separating them. Germline V gene data show CDR1 as SGHDN and CDR2 as FVKESK. CDR3 nucleotide sequence: TGTGCCAGCAGCCAGTCCGGGGGGCTTGGGGCCAACGTCCTGACTTTC. This codes for CASSQSGGLGANVLTF.

The chain carries TRBV9 and TRBJ2-7; maybe TRBD2 (5 bases). CDR1 and CDR2 (germline): SGDLS, YYNGEE. This CDR3 spans 18 amino acids. V was cut by 0 bases and J by 0 bases, with 19 bases left in between. In DNA, the CDR3 is TGTGCCAGCAGCGTAGACCCTGATCCGGGAAAGGACTCCTACGAGCAGTACTTC. It translates to CASSVDPDPGKDSYEQYF.

The rearrangement uses TRBV28 and TRBJ1-2; D is possibly TRBD1 (5 bases). The CDR3 contains 13 residues. V was shortened by 5 bases and J by 5 bases, with 12 bases between the two germline ends. Germline CDR1 MDHEN, CDR2 SYDVKM. CDR3: CASSTGTVYGYTF. CDR3 nucleotide sequence: TGTGCCAGCAGTACCGGGACGGTTTATGGCTACACCTTC.

In its sample, this clone ranks as large. The CDR3 DNA follows: TGTGCCAGCAGTCCCCGACTGGGCGACCTCTACGAGCAGTACTTC. This translates into CASSPRLGDLYEQYF. The chain uses TRBV28 and TRBJ2-7; the D is unclear. Trimming removed 5 bases from V and 3 bases from J, with 17 bases in between. CDR1 is MDHEN and CDR2 is SYDVKM in the germline V gene. CDR3 size: 15 residues.

This clone was picked up a small number of times. The chain is built from TRBV28 and TRBJ2-7, with 7 bases fitting TRBD1. V trimming: 4 bases; J trimming: 5 bases; junction bases outside the gene matches: 5. Germline V gene sequence: CDR1 MDHEN, CDR2 SYDVKM. The CDR3 has 13 amino acids. The CDR3 is CASSSDRADEQYF. The DNA for the CDR3 is TGTGCCAGCAGTTCAGACAGGGCAGACGAGCAGTACTTC.

V and J are TRBV19 and TRBJ2-5; TRBD1 is a possible D gene (5 bases). The CDR3 extends over 13 amino acids. Per the germline V gene, CDR1 is LNHDA and CDR2 is SQIVND (reference sequence). With 1 base removed from V and 4 bases from J, the gap between germline ends came to 7 bases. The CDR3 spells CASSIVGVETQYF. For the CDR3, the DNA is TGTGCCAGTAGTATAGTAGGGGTAGAGACCCAGTACTTC.

The gene calls are TRBV7-9 and TRBJ2-2, with D maybe TRBD1 (6 bases). V was shortened by 1 base and J by 5 bases, with 8 bases between the two germline ends. The germline V gene has CDR1 SEHNR and CDR2 FQNEAQ (reference sequence). The CDR3 consists of 14 residues. CDR3 amino acids: CASSLDRVTGELFF. CDR3 coding DNA: TGTGCCAGCAGCTTAGACAGGGTAACCGGGGAGCTGTTTTTT.

This chain uses TRBV13 with TRBJ2-1; 8 bases are a match to TRBD1. The CDR3 runs 15 residues. Losses at the gene ends were 5 bases for V and 2 bases for J; bases not matched to a gene: 5. The germline V gene has CDR1 PRHDT and CDR2 FYEKMQ (reference sequence). CDR3 DNA sequence: TGTGCCAGCAGCCGGACAGGGAGCGCCTACAATGAGCAGTTCTTC. The encoded protein is CASSRTGSAYNEQFF.

The chain links TRBV2 to TRBJ2-7; 10 bases fit TRBD2. V lost 1 base, J lost 5 bases, and 11 bases stayed unmatched. The CDR3 runs 17 residues. The germline gives CDR1 SNHLY, CDR2 FYNNEI. CDR3 nucleotide sequence: TGTGCCAGCAGTGAAGAGTCTAGCGGGAGTAGGGATAACGAGCAGTACTTC. This encodes CASSEESSGSRDNEQYF.

This chain joins TRBV7-3 and TRBJ2-7, with a weak D call TRBD1 (5 bases). From germline, CDR1 is SGHTA and CDR2 FQGTGA. The V end was cut by 5 bases, the J end by 3 bases, with 14 bases between. The CDR3 contains 14 residues. CDR3 in amino acids: CASSPQQGDYEQYF. The CDR3 region has the DNA TGTGCCAGCAGCCCCCAGCAGGGTGACTACGAGCAGTACTTC. The whole variable domain, filled in from reference TRBV7-3 and TRBJ2-7, reads GAGVSQTPSNKVTEKGKYVELRCDPISGHTALYWYRQSLGQGPEFLIYFQGTGAADDSGLPNDRFFAVRPEGSVSTLKIQRTERGDSAVYLCASSPQQGDYEQYFGPGTRLTVT.

The V gene is TRBV9, the J gene TRBJ1-1; 10 bases agree with TRBD1. This CDR3 spans 15 amino acids. V was pared by 0 bases and J by 4 bases, with 3 bases of the junction left unmatched. CDR1 and CDR2 (germline): SGDLS, YYNGEE. CDR3: CASSVVGTGATEAFF. The CDR3 DNA reads as TGTGCCAGCAGCGTAGTTGGGACAGGGGCCACTGAAGCTTTCTTT.

Judged by abundance, this clone is medium-sized. This chain uses TRBV19 with TRBJ1-1; TRBD1 is a possible D gene (5 bases). Trimming removed 3 bases at V and 7 bases at J, with 15 bases between. In germline, CDR1 is LNHDA, CDR2 SQIVND (reference sequence). The CDR3 has 14 residues. In nucleotides, the CDR3 is TGTGCCAGTAGTATTGGCGGGGCAGCCCTTGAAGCTTTCTTT. Its translation: CASSIGGAALEAFF. Full variable domain (remainder filled in from reference TRBV19 and TRBJ1-1): DGGITQSPKYLFRKEGQNVTLSCEQNLNHDAMYWYRQDPGQGLRLIYYSQIVNDFQKGDIAEGYSVSREKKESFPLTVTSAQKNPTAFYLCASSIGGAALEAFFGQGTRLTVV.

The rearrangement links TRBV4-1 to TRBJ2-1; D possibly corresponds to TRBD1 (5 bases). Per the germline V gene, CDR1 is MGHRA and CDR2 is YSYEKL. V was clipped by 0 bases and J by 7 bases, with 10 bases between them. The CDR3 is made up of 14 amino acids. The CDR3 sequence: CASSQDFGANEQFF. CDR3 DNA: TGCGCCAGCAGCCAAGACTTTGGGGCAAATGAGCAGTTCTTC.

This clone was seen a few times. The chain combines TRBV11-2 with TRBJ1-2; TRBD1 might be the D (6 bases). In germline, CDR1 is SGHAT, CDR2 FQNNGV. V was shortened by 2 bases and J by 6 bases, with 16 bases between the two germline ends. This CDR3 region has 15 residues. CDR3 bases: TGTGCCAGCAGCTTACAGGGGAATTTTGAAAATGGCTACACCTTC. This translates into CASSLQGNFENGYTF.

This clone was detected only a few times. The chain has TRBV5-4 and TRBJ2-1; D uncertain. Germline loops: CDR1 SGHNT, CDR2 YYREEE (reference sequence). CDR3 size: 12 residues. V lost 0 bases, J lost 7 bases, and 5 bases lay in between. CDR3 in amino acids: CASSLGRNEQFF. The CDR3 DNA reads TGTGCCAGCAGCTTGGGCAGAAATGAGCAGTTCTTC.

This chain connects TRBV27 to TRBJ2-7, with no clear D. Trimming took off 0 bases at V and 0 bases at J, with 6 bases between the two ends. This CDR3 is built from 14 residues. CDR1 and CDR2 from the germline V gene are MNHEY and SMNVEV (reference sequence). CDR3 nucleotide sequence: TGTGCCAGCAGTTTATCGGGGTCCTCCTACGAGCAGTACTTC. This translates into CASSLSGSSYEQYF.

This rearrangement joins TRBV5-4 to TRBJ2-2; maybe TRBD1 (5 bases). Germline V gives CDR1 SGHNT, CDR2 YYREEE (reference sequence). The CDR3 totals 16 residues. Trimming shortened V by 4 bases and J by 0 bases, and 13 bases separated the two germline ends. The CDR3 sequence is CASSPRQSSNTGELFF. The CDR3 nucleotides are TGTGCCAGCAGCCCTCGACAGAGCTCGAACACCGGGGAGCTGTTTTTT. The full variable domain, completed using reference TRBV5-4 and TRBJ2-2, is ETGVTQSPTHLIKTRGQQVTLRCSSQSGHNTVSWYQQALGQGPQFIFQYYREEENGRGNFPPRFSGLQFPNYSSELNVNALELDDSALYLCASSPRQSSNTGELFFGEGSRLTVL.

This clone was detected only a few times. The chain has TRBV10-1 and TRBJ2-7; 7 bases are a match to TRBD1. V shed 2 bases and J 0 bases; nucleotides not matched to a gene: 4. Germline V gene lookup returns CDR1 WNHNN and CDR2 SYGVQD (reference sequence). The CDR3 is 15 amino acids. CDR3 DNA sequence: TGCGCCAGCAGTGAGGTGACAGGGCCCTCCTACGAGCAGTACTTC. Translation gives CASSEVTGPSYEQYF.

The rearrangement joins TRBV28 to TRBJ1-2, with a possible D match to TRBD1 (5 bases). The CDR3 has 14 amino acids. Per germline, CDR1 MDHEN and CDR2 SYDVKM. With 3 bases removed from V and 4 bases from J, the gap between germline ends came to 12 bases. Here the CDR3 reads CASSFGGNSYGYTF. CDR3 coding DNA: TGTGCCAGCAGTTTCGGGGGAAACTCCTATGGCTACACCTTC.

The rearrangement uses TRBV11-2 and TRBJ1-1, with D possibly being TRBD1 (5 bases). Per the germline V gene, CDR1 is SGHAT and CDR2 is FQNNGV. V lost 1 base and J lost 6, with 12 bases in between. The CDR3 loop spans 14 amino acids. CDR3 residues: CASSLAGLVPEAFF. The CDR3 coding sequence is TGTGCCAGCAGCTTAGCAGGGCTCGTCCCTGAAGCTTTCTTT. Together with reference TRBV11-2 and TRBJ1-1, the CDR3 gives the full variable domain: EAGVAQSPRYKIIEKRQSVAFWCNPISGHATLYWYQQILGQGPKLLIQFQNNGVVDDSQLPKDRFSAERLKGVDSTLKIQPAKLEDSAVYLCASSLAGLVPEAFFGQGTRLTVV.